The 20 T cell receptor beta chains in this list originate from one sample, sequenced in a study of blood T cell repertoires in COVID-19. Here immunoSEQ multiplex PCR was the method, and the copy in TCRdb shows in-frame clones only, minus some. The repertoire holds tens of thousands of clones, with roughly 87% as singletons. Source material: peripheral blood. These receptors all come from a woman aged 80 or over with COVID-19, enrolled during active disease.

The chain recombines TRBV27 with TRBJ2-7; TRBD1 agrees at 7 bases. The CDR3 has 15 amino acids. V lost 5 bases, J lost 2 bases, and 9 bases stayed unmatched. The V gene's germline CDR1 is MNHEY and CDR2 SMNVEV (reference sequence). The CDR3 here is CASSPSGTDPYEQYF. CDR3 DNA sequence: TGTGCCAGCAGTCCCTCCGGGACAGACCCCTACGAGCAGTACTTC.

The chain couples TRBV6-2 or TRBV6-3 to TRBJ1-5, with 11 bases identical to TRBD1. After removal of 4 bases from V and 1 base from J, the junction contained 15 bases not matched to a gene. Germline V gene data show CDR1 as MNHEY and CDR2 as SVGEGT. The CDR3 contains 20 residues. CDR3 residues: CASSSLRDRGVSMSNQPQHF. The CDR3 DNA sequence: TGTGCCAGCAGTTCTTTGCGGGACAGGGGGGTTTCGATGAGCAATCAGCCCCAGCATTTT.

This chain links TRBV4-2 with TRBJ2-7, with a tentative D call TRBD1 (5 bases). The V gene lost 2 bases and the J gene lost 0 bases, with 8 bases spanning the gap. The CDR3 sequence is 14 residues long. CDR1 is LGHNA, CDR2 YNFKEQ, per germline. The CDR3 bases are TGTGCCAGCAGCCAATGGGGCGGCTCCTACGAGCAGTACTTC. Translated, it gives CASSQWGGSYEQYF.

In DNA, the CDR3 is TGCGCCAGCAGCCTACGGGGGGAGGAGACCCAGTACTTC. Encoded protein: CASSLRGEETQYF. The chain uses TRBV4-1 and TRBJ2-5; 7 nucleotides agree with TRBD2. The V gene's germline CDR1 is MGHRA and CDR2 YSYEKL. The V and J ends lost 4 bases and 5 bases, in that order; junction bases with no gene match: 4. The CDR3 runs to 13 residues.

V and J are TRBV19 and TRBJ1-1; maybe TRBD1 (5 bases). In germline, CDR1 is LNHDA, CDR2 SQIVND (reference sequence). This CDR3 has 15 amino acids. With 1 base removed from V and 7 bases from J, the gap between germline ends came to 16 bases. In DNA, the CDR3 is TGTGCCAGTAGTATAGCGGCGACAGCCCGTAGTGAAGCTTTCTTT. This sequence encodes CASSIAATARSEAFF.

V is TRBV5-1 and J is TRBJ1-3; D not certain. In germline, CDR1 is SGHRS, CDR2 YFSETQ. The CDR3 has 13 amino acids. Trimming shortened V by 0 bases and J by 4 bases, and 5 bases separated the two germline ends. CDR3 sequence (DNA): TGCGCCAGCAGCTTGGATGGCGGAAACACCATATATTTT. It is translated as CASSLDGGNTIYF.

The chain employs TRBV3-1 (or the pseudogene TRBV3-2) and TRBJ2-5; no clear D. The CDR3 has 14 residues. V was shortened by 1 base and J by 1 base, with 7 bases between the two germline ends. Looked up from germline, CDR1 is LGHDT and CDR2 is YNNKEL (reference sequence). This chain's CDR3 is CASSQGAAQETQYF. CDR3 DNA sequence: TGTGCCAGCAGCCAAGGGGCAGCCCAAGAGACCCAGTACTTC.

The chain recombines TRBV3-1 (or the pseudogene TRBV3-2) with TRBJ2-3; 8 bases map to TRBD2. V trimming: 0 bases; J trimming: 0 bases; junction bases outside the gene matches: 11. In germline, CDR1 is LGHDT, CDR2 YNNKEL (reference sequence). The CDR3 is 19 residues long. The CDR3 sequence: CASSQEPHWERGSTDTQYF. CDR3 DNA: TGTGCCAGCAGCCAAGAACCCCATTGGGAGCGGGGGAGCACAGATACGCAGTATTTT.

This chain's CDR3 is CASSQGKGLAGASYNEQFF. The CDR3 region has the DNA TGTGCCAGTAGTCAGGGAAAGGGACTAGCGGGGGCCTCGTACAATGAGCAGTTCTTC. This chain connects TRBV19 to TRBJ2-1, with 14 bases fitting TRBD2. Germline values: CDR1 LNHDA, CDR2 SQIVND (reference sequence). CDR3 length: 19 amino acids. Germline trimming cut 5 bases from V and 4 bases from J; bases unmatched to any gene: 13.

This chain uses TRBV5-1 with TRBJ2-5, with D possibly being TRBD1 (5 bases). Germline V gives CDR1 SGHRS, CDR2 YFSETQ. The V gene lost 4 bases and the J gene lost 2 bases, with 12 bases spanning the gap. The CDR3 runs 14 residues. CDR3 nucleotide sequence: TGCGCCAGCAGCCACAGGACATATCAAGAGACCCAGTACTTC. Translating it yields CASSHRTYQETQYF.

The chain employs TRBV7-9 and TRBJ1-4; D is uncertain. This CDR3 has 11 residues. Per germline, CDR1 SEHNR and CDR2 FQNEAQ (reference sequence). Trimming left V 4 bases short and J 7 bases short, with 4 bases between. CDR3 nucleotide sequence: TGTGCCAGCAGCTCAGGTGAAAAACTGTTTTTT. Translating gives CASSSGEKLFF.

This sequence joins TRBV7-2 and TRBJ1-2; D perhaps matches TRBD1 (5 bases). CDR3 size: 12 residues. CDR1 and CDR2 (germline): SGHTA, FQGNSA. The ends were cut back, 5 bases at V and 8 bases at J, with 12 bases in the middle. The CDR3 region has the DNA TGTGCCAGCAGCCAACGGGGGAAAGGCTACACCTTC. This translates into CASSQRGKGYTF.

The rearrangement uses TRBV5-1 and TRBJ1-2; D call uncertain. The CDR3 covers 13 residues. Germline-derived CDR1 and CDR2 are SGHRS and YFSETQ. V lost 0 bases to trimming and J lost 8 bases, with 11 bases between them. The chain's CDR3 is CASSLDSGVGYTF. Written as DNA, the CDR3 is TGCGCCAGCAGCTTGGATAGCGGGGTCGGCTACACCTTC.

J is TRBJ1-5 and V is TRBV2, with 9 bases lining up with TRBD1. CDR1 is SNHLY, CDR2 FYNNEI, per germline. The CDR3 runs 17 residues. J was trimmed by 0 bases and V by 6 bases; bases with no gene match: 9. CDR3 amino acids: CASRVGQGFVSNQPQHF. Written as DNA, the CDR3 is TGTGCCAGCAGGGTTGGACAGGGGTTTGTTAGCAATCAGCCCCAGCATTTT. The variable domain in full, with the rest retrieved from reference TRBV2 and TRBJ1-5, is EPEVTQTPSHQVTQMGQEVILRCVPISNHLYFYWYRQILGQKVEFLVSFYNNEISEKSEIFDDQFSVERPDGSNFTLKIRSTKLEDSAMYFCASRVGQGFVSNQPQHFGDGTRLSIL.

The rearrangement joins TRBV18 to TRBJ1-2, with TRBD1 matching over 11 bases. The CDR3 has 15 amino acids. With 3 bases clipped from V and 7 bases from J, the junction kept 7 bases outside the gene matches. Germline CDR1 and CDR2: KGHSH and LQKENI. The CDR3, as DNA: TGTGCCAGCTCACCCAGGGGACAGGGGGAGAGTGGCTACACCTTC. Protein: CASSPRGQGESGYTF.

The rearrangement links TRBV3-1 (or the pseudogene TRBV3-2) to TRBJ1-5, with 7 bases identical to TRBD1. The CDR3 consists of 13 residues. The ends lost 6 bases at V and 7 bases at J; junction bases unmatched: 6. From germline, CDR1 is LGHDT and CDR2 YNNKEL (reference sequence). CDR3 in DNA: TGTGCCAGCAGTCCTCAACAGGGGCAGCCCCAGCATTTT. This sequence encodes CASSPQQGQPQHF.

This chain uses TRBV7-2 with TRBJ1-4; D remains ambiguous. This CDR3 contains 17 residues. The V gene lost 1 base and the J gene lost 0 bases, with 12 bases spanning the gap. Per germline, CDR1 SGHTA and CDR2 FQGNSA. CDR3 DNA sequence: TGTGCCAGCAGCTTAGATAGTACAGCCGCAACTAATGAAAAACTGTTTTTT. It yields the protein CASSLDSTAATNEKLFF.

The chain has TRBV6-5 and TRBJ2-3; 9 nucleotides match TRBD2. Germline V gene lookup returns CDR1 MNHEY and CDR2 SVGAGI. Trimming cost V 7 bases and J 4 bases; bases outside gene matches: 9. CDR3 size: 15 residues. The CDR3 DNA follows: TGTGCCAGCATCCTGGGACTAGCTGGCCCAGATACGCAGTATTTT. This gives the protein CASILGLAGPDTQYF.

CDR3 sequence: CASSLSGQIGNTIYF. The CDR3 DNA sequence: TGCGCCAGCAGCCTGTCGGGACAGATTGGAAACACCATATATTTT. This chain joins TRBV5-1 and TRBJ1-3, with 7 bases matching TRBD1. Per germline, CDR1 SGHRS and CDR2 YFSETQ. J gave up 3 bases and V 4 bases, and 7 bases lay outside the gene matches. CDR3 length: 15 amino acids.

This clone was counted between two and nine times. The CDR3 region has the DNA TGTGCCAGCAGTTTAGACAGGGGTCGATATAATGAGCAGTTCTTC. It is translated as CASSLDRGRYNEQFF. The chain carries TRBV27 and TRBJ2-1, with 8 bases aligning to TRBD1. Per the germline V gene, CDR1 is MNHEY and CDR2 is SMNVEV (reference sequence). The V gene end was trimmed by 2 bases and the J gene end by 7 bases; junction bases not matched to a gene: 7. The CDR3 spans 15 residues.